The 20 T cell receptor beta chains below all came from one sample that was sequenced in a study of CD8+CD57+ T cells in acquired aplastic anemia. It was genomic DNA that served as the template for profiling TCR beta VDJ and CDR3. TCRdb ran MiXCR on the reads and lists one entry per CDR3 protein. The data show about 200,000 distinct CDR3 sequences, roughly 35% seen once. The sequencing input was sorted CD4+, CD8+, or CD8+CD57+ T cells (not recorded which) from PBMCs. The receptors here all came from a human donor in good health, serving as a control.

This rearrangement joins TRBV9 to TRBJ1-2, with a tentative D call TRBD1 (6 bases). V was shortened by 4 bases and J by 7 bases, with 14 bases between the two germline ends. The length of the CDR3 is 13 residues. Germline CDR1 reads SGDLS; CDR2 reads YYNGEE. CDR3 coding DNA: TGTGCCAGCAGCCGCCAATCGGACAGTGGCTACACCTTC. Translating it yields CASSRQSDSGYTF.

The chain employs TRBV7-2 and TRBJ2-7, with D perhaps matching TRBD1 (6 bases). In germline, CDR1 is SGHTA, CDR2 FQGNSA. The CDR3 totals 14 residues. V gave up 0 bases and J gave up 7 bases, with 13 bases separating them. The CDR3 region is CASSLAGRGAEQYF. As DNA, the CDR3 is TGTGCCAGCAGCTTAGCGGGCAGGGGAGCGGAGCAGTACTTC.

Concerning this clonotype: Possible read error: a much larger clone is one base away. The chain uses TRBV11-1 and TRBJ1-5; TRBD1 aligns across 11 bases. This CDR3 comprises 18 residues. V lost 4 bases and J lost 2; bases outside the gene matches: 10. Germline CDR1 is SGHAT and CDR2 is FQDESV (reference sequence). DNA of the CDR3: TGTGCCAGCAGCTACAGAGGACAGGGGGCGGTTGGCAATCAGCCCCAGCATTTT. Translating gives CASSYRGQGAVGNQPQHF.

DNA of the CDR3: TGTGCCAGCAGTTTGGGGTCGGCCTACGAGCAGTACTTC. This translates into CASSLGSAYEQYF. The chain employs TRBV12-3 or TRBV12-4 and TRBJ2-7; D is undetermined. CDR3 size: 13 residues. V lost 3 bases and J 2 bases, leaving 8 bases between the germline ends.

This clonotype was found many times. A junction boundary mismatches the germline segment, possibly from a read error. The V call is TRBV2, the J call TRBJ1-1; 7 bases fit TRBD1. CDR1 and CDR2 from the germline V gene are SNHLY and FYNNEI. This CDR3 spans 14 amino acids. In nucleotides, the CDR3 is TGCGCCAGCAGCGGGCAGGGGGGGAACACTGAAGCTTTCTTT. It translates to CASSGQGGNTEAFF.

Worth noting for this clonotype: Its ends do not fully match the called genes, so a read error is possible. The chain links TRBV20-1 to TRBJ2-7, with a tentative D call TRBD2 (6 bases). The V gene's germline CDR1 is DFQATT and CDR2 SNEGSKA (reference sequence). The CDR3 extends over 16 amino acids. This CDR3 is CSARDSKAGRSYEQYF. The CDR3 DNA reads TGCAGTGCCAGAGACTCAAAGGCGGGGAGGTCCTACGAGCAGTACTTC.

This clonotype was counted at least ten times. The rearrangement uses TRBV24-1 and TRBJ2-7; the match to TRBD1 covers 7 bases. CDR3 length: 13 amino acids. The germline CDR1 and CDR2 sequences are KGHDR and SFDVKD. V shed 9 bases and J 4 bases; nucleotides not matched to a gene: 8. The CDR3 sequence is CATEDGDRYEQYF. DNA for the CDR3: TGTGCCACCGAGGACGGGGACAGATACGAGCAGTACTTC.

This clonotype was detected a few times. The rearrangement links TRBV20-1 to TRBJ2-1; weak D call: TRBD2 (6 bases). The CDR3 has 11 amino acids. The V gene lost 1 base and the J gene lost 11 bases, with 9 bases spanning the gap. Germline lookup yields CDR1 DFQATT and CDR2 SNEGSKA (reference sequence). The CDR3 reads CSARAGGKQFF. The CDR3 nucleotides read TGCAGTGCTAGAGCGGGCGGGAAGCAGTTCTTC.

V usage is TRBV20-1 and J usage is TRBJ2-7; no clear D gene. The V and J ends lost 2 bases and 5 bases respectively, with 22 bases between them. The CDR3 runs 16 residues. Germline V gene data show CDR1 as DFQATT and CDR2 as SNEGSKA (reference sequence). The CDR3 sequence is CSARPPSDTASDEQYF. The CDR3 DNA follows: TGCAGTGCTAGACCCCCGTCGGATACCGCGTCCGACGAGCAGTACTTC.

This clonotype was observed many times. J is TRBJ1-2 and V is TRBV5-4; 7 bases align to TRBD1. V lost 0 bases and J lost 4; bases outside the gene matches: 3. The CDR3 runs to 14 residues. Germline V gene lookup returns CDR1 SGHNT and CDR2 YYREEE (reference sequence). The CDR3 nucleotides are TGTGCCAGCAGCTTGGAGGGACAGATCTATGGCTACACCTTC. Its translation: CASSLEGQIYGYTF.

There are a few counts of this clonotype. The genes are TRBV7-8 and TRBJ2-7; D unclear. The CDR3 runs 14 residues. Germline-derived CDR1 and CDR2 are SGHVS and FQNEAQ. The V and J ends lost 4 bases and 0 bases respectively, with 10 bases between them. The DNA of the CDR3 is TGTGCCAGCAGCTACGAGAGCCGCTCCTACGAGCAGTACTTC. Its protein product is CASSYESRSYEQYF.

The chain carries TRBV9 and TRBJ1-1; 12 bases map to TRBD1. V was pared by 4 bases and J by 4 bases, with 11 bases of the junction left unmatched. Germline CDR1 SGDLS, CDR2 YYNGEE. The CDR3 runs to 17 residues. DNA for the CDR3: TGTGCCAGCAGCCCACATGGGACAGGGGGCGCGGGCACTGAAGCTTTCTTT. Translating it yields CASSPHGTGGAGTEAFF.

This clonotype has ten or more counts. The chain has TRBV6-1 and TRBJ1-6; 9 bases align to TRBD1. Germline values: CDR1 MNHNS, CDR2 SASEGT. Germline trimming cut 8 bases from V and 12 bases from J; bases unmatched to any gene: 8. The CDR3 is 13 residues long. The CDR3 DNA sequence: TGTGCCAGCGGGGACAGGGAATATCGACCCCTCCACTTT. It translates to CASGDREYRPLHF.

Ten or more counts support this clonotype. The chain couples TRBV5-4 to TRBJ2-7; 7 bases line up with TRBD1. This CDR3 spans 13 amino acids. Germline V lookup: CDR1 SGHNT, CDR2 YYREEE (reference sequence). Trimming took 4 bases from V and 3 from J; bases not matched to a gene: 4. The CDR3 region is CASSRQGIYEQYF. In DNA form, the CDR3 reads TGTGCCAGCAGCCGACAGGGAATCTACGAGCAGTACTTC.

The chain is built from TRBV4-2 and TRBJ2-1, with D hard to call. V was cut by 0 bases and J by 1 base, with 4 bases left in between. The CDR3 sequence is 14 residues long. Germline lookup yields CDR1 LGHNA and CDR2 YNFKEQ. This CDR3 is CASSQDPSYNEQFF. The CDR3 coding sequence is TGTGCCAGCAGCCAAGACCCTTCCTACAATGAGCAGTTCTTC.

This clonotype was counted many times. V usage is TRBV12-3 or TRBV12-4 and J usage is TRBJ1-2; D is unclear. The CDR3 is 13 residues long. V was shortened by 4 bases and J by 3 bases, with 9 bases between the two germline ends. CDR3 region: CASSYLVDYGYTF. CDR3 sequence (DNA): TGTGCCAGCAGTTACTTGGTTGACTATGGCTACACCTTC.

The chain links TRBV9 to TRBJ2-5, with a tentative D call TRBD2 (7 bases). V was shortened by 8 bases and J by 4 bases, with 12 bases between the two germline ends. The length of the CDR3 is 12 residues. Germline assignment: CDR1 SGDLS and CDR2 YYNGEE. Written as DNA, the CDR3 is TGTGCCAGTGGAGGGGGGGGAGAGACCCAGTACTTC. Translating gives CASGGGGETQYF.

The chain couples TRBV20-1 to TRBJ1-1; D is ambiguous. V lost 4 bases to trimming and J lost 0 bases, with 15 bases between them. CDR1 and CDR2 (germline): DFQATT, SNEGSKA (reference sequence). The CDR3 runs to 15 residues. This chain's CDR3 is CSAMAPFSVNTEAFF. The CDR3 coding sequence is TGCAGTGCTATGGCCCCCTTCTCGGTGAACACTGAAGCTTTCTTT.

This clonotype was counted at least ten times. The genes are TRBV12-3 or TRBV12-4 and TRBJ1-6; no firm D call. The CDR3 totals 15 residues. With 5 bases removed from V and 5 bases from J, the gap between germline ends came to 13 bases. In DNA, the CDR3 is TGTGCCAGCAGTAGACGGGGAGGAGATAATTCACCCCTCCACTTT. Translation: CASSRRGGDNSPLHF.

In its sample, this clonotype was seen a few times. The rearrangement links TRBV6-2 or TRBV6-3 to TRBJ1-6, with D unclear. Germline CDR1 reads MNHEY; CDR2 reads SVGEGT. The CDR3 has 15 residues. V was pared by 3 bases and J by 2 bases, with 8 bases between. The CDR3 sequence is CASSYGGPYNSPLHF. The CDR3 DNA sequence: TGTGCCAGCAGTTATGGAGGGCCCTATAATTCACCCCTCCACTTT.